In its sample, the clone carrying this T cell receptor (beta chain) was seen once. Germline V gene data show CDR1 as MDHEN and CDR2 as SYDVKM. The CDR3 has 15 residues. The V end was cut by 8 bases, the J end by 0 bases, with 14 bases between. Clones were sequenced by immunoSEQ multiplex PCR, and TCRdb holds only the in-frame ones, with some missing. The table records tens of thousands of clones, 83% of them present only once. The sample originates from a study of blood T cell repertoires in COVID-19. Across the whole study: Specimens from acute and convalescent COVID-19 originated in the United States, Italy and Spain.

V is TRBV28 and J is TRBJ1-5; possible D gene TRBD1, 5 bases. The specimen sequenced was peripheral blood. The TCR was taken from a woman older than 75 with acute or convalescent COVID-19. The CDR3 DNA follows: TGTGCCAGCCGGGGGGGAATGTATAGCAATCAGCCCCAGCATTTT. Encoded protein: CASRGGMYSNQPQHF.